This T cell receptor beta chain was observed in a study of Graves' ophthalmopathy and Graves' hyperthyroidism (dated by TCRdb to the late 2010s). Regarding the study in general: Peripheral blood samples were taken at the time of initial diagnosis, before any treatment was given. To explore V-J signatures distinguishing ophthalmopathy from hyperthyroidism, a discovery set of more than 95 patients (more than 40 ophthalmopathy, 57 stable hyperthyroidism) was enrolled. An independent validation cohort comprised fewer than 20 hyperthyroidism patients and around 16 patients who later progressed from hyperthyroidism to ophthalmopathy. In more than five hyperthyroidism patients, T-cell repertoires of thyroid tissue and blood were compared. The approximately 100 discovery patients were randomly divided into training and test sets at a 7:3 ratio. To tell Graves' ophthalmopathy apart from Graves' hyperthyroidism, and to predict which patients would progress to ophthalmopathy, the study relied on TCR beta repertoire signatures. In total, some 130 blood samples were TCR-sequenced: some 43 ophthalmopathy, roughly 77 hyperthyroidism and some 17 hyperthyroidism-to-ophthalmopathy patients. After sampling, hyperthyroidism patients received methimazole starting at 30 mg daily, and ophthalmopathy patients received high-dose intravenous methylprednisolone.

From a lookup of the germline V gene, CDR1 and CDR2 are MDHEN and SYDVKM. The CDR3 goes from the cysteine to the phenylalanine over 16 residues. The CDR3 DNA has 48 bases and is translated from base 1. V and J lose 5 bases and 1 base, and a span of 15 bases separates them. What the research found in general, with its limitations: Most expanded thyroid clonotypes with frequency above 0.001 were also detected in blood, suggesting blood repertoires may reflect the thyroid immune response. In cross-validation, the 13-signature model distinguished ophthalmopathy from stable hyperthyroidism with just over 85% sensitivity and roughly 84% specificity, while in the test set the corresponding values were roughly 80% and 75%. In validation, the model predicted ophthalmopathy progression with more than 70% sensitivity and 72.22% specificity; 12 predicted patients were CT-confirmed with GO in a median of about 6.1 months. No statistical method was used to set the sample size in advance, and the investigators knew which group each participant was assigned to.

A remark on this clonotype: Its antigen has not been determined. No per-base quality is available; no much larger clone lies one base away.

TCR beta CDR3 regions were amplified from RNA transcripts for repertoire sequencing. A first-round RT-PCR used HTBI primers with the Qiagen OneStep RT-PCR kit, followed by a second-round multiplex PCR, size selection and purification. Libraries were sequenced paired-end with 100 bp reads on an Illumina HiSeq2000. From the authors' description of their analysis: SOAPnuke was used to process the reads, throwing out any read that had adapters, had uncalled bases, had a mean Phred below 15, or lacked an exact constant-primer or identifier match. COPE v1.2.5 was used to merge high-quality paired reads. Unique nucleotide sequences were defined as clonotypes and aligned to IMGT TRB V, D and J references using MiTCR v1.1. The analysis was limited to V-J combinations with a frequency above 0.0001, which together covered 99.2% of repertoires. A TCR clonal expansion and chaos score per V-J combination was defined as the ratio of F50 clonal expansion to chaos observed in the TCRdist matrix. Features were reduced by Welch's t-statistics and random forest to more than 10 V-J combinations, which fed a naive Bayes classifier. Thyroid-blood repertoire similarity was quantified with the Morisita-Horn index. The raw public reads went through TCRdb reprocessing: fastp at Q25, MiXCR clone calling, in-frame beta chains kept. Rows with a matching CDR3 protein are joined into one entry that keeps the most common DNA and genes. TCRdb's processing, not the authors', yielded these V and J calls. The sample profile shows about half a million distinct CDR3 sequences; around an eighth of them were found once. The top ten constitute 8% to 10% of the sample.

Patients with ophthalmopathy had moderately to severely active disease, with a Clinical Activity Score of 3 or more, a NOSPECS grade of 4 or more, and a disease duration of less than 3 months. Patients with other autoimmune diseases, uncontrolled infections, pregnancy or lactation were excluded from the study. Clinical symptoms, serum thyroxine, TRAb, thyroid ultrasound and orbital computed tomography were used for diagnosis. Ficoll-Paque density gradient centrifugation was used to isolate PBMCs from 8.5 to 10 ml of fresh peripheral blood. Trizol reagent was used to extract the total RNA, and its quality was then checked on an Agilent 2100 Bioanalyzer.

Sequencing used blood. The clonotype was recovered from a woman in her thirties with Graves' ophthalmopathy. Donor details come from another sample of the same person, matched by shared clones. This chain is built from TRBV28 and TRBJ2-4; the D gene is possibly TRBD2, with 6 bases matching. CDR3 sequence: CASSPRDFLAKNIQYF. The base sequence is TGTGCCAGCAGTCCTCGGGACTTCCTGGCCAAAAACATTCAGTACTTC.